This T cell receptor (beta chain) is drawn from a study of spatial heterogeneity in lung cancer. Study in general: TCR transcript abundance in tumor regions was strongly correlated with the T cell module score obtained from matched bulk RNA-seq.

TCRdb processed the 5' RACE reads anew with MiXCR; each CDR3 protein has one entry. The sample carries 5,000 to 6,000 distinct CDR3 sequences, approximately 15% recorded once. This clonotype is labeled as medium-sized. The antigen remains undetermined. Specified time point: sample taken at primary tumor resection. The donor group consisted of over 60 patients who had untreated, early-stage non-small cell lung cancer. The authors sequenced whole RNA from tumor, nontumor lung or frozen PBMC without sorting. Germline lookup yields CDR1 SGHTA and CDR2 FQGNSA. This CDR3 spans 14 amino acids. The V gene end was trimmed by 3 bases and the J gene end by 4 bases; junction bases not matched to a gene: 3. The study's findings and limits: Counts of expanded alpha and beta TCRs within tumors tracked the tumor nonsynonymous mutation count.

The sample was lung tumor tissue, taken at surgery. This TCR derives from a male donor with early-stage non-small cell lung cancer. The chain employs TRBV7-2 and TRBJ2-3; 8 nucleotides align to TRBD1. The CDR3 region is CASSFTTGADTQYF. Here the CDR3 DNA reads TGTGCCAGCAGCTTTACGACAGGGGCAGATACGCAGTATTTT.